The clone carrying this T cell receptor (beta chain) has only one observation. The data originate from a study of PD-L1 blockade in urothelial cancer. As for the study in general: Blood was tested 3 weeks (second dose) and 6 weeks into treatment.

The data were produced by immunoSEQ multiplex PCR, yet TCRdb's version contains in-frame clones alone and is incomplete. The table lists about 39,000 clones, about 89% of them singletons, with around 1.8% in the top ten. J lost 4 bases, V lost 5 bases, and 9 bases had no gene match. From germline, CDR1 is SGHVS and CDR2 FQNEAQ. This CDR3 region has 16 residues. The sample here was PBMCs, taken around atezolizumab (anti-PD-L1) treatment. This TCR was recovered from a man in his 60s with urothelial cancer. V gene TRBV7-8 combines with J gene TRBJ2-3; the match to TRBD1 covers 10 bases. CDR3 sequence reads: CASSPRTGGIADTQYF. The CDR3 bases are TGTGCCAGCAGCCCTAGGACAGGGGGGATAGCAGATACGCAGTATTTT.